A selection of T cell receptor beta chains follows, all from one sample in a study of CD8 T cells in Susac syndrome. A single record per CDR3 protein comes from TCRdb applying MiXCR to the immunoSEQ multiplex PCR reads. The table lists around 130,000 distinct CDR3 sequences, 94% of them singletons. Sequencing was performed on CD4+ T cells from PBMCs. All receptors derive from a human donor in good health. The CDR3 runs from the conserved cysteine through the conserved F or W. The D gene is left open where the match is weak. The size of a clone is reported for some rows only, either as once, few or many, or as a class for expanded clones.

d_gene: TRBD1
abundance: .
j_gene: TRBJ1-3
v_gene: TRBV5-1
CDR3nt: TGCGCCAGCAGCCAAATTGGACAGGACTCTGGAAACACCATATATTTT
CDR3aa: CASSQIGQDSGNTIYF

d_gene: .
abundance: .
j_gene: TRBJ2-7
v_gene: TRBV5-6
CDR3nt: TGTGCCAGCAGCTACGGGACTCAATCCTACGAGCAGTACTTC
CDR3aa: CASSYGTQSYEQYF

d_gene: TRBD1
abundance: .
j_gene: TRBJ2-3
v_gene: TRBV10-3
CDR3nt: TGTGCCATCAGTGGGGGACAGAACACAGATACGCAGTATTTT
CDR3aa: CAISGGQNTDTQYF

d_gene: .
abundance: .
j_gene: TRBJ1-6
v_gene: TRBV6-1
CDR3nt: TGTGCCAGCAGTGAAAGCGGTTCACTTTATAATTCACCCCTCCACTTT
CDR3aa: CASSESGSLYNSPLHF

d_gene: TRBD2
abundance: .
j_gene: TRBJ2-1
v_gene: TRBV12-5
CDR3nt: TGTGCTAGTGGCCCTATTGGTAGCGGGAGCAACCCCGACAATGAGCAGTTCTTC
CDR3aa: CASGPIGSGSNPDNEQFF

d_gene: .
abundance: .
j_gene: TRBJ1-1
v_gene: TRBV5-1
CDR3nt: TGCGCCAGCAGCCCGAGTCAGCCCCCCGGTGAAGCTTTCTTT
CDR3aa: CASSPSQPPGEAFF

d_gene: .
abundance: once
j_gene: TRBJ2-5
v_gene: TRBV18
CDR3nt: TGTGCCAGCTCACCATCCCAGAGGGAGACCCAGTACTTC
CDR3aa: CASSPSQRETQYF

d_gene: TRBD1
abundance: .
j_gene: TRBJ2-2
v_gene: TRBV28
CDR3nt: TGTGCCAGCAGTTTCGCAGGGGGCACCGGGGAGCTGTTTTTT
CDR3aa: CASSFAGGTGELFF

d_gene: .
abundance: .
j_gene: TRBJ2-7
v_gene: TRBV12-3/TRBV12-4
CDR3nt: TGTGCCAGCAGGGACAGCTCTTCGGGGGACGAGCAGTACTTC
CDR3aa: CASRDSSSGDEQYF

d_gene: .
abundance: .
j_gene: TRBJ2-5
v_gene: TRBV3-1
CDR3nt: TGTGCCAGCAGCCCGACAGTGGAATACCAAGAGACCCAGTACTTC
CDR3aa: CASSPTVEYQETQYF

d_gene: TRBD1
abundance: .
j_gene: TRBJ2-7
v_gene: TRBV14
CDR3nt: TGTGCCAGCAGCCAAGAGGGGACAGGCTCCTACGAGCAGTACTTC
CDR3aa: CASSQEGTGSYEQYF

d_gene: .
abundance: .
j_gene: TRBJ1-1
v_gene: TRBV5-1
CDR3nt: TGCGCCAGCAGCTTATCTATTCGGCAGGGTAGGAACACTGAAGCTTTCTTT
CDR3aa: CASSLSIRQGRNTEAFF

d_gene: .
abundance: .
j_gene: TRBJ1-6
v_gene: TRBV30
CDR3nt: TGTGCCTGGAAGACTAATTCACCCCTCCACTTT
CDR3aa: CAWKTNSPLHF

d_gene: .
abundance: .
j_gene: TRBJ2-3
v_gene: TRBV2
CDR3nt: TGTGCCAGCACCCTACCTGGTCCAGATACGCAGTATTTT
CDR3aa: CASTLPGPDTQYF

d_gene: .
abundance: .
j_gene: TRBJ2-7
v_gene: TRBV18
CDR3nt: TGTGCCAGCTCACCATCACGCCAGGGGAAGGAGCAGTACTTC
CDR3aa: CASSPSRQGKEQYF

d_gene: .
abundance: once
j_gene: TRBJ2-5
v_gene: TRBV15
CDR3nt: TGTGCCACCAGCTCCCTTCGGAGCTCGGAGACCCAGTACTTC
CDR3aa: CATSSLRSSETQYF

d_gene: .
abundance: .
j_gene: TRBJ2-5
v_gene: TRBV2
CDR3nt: TGTGCCAGCAGCCCGACATCGGGGAGGGAGACCCAGTACTTC
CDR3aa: CASSPTSGRETQYF

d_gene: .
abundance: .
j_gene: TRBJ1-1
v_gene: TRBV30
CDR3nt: TGTGCCTGGAGTGTGACCCAAGGAGACACTGAAGCTTTCTTT
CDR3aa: CAWSVTQGDTEAFF

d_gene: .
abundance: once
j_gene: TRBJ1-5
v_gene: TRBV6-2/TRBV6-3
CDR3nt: TGTGCCAGCAGTTACCCGCCTCGGCCCCAGCATTTT
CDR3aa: CASSYPPRPQHF

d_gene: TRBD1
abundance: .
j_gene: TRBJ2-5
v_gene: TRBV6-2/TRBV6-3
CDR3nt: TGTGCCAGCAGTTCCGGGACAGGGTTGGAGACCCAGTACTTC
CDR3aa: CASSSGTGLETQYF

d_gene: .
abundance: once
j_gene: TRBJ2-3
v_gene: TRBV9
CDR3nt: TGTGCCAGCAGGTCCGGGGGAGTGGCAGATACGCAGTATTTT
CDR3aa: CASRSGGVADTQYF

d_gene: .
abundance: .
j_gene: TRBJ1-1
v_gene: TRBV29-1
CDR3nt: TGCAGCCACCTGGCCCCCAGGGTATTAGAAACTGAAGCTTTCTTT
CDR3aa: CSHLAPRVLETEAFF

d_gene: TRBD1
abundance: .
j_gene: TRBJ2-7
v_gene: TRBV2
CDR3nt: TGTGCCAGCACCAGGGACAGGCCCCAGGAGCAGTACTTC
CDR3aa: CASTRDRPQEQYF

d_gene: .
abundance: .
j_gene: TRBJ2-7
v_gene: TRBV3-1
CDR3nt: TGTGCCAGCAGCCTGCCCAGGGACGGCCTCTACGAGCAGTACTTC
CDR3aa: CASSLPRDGLYEQYF

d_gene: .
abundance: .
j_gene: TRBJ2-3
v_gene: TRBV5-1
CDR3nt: TGCGCCAGCAGCTTGGATTTTCCGCGGGGCACAGATACGCAGTATTTT
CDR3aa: CASSLDFPRGTDTQYF

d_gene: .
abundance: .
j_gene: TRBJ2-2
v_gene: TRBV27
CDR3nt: TGTGCCAGCAGTCGATTCGTTCTCCTTCACACCGGGGAGCTGTTTTTT
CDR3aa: CASSRFVLLHTGELFF

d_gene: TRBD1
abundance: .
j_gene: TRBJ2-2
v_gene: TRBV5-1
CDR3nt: TGCGCCAGCAGCTTGGAGATGACAGGGCTTGGCACCGGGGAGCTGTTTTTT
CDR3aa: CASSLEMTGLGTGELFF

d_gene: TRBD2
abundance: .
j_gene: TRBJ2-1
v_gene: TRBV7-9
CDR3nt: TGTGCCAGCAGCCCTGAGCGGGAGGGTCGGAATGAGCAGTTCTTC
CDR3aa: CASSPEREGRNEQFF

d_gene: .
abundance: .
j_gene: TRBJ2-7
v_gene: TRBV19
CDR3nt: TGTGCCAGTAGCCCCCGGCGGAACTACGAGCAGTACTTC
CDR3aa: CASSPRRNYEQYF

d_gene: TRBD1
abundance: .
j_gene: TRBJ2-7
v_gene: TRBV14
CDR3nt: TGTGCCAGCAGCCAAGATCCGCAGGAGTACAGGGGAGCCTACGAGCAGTACTTC
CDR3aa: CASSQDPQEYRGAYEQYF

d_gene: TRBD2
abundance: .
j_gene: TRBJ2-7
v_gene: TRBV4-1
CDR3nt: TGCGCCAGCAGCCAAGATCGAGCTAGCGGTGCCTACGAGCAGTACTTC
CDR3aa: CASSQDRASGAYEQYF

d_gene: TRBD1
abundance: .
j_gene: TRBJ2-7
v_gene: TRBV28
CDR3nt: TGTGCCAGCAGTTACGGGACAGGGGGGCACGAGCAGTACTTC
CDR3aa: CASSYGTGGHEQYF

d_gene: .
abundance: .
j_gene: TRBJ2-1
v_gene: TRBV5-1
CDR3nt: TGCGCCAGCGCTCGAGATCCGGGGACAAAGAATGAGCAGTTCTTC
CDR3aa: CASARDPGTKNEQFF

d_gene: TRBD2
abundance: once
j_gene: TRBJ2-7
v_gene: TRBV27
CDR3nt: TGTGCCAGCAGCCCCATCCTCGGGACTAGCGGGAGTCGGTACGAGCAGTACTTC
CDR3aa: CASSPILGTSGSRYEQYF

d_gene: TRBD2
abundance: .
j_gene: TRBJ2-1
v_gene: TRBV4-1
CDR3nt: TGCGCCAGCAGTATAAATCTCAGCGGGAGTATGAAGAATGAGCAGTTCTTC
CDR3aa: CASSINLSGSMKNEQFF

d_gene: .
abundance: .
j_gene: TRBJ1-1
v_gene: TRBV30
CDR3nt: TGTGCCTGGAGTGCCCTTCCAGGTCTAACCACTGAAGCTTTCTTT
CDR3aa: CAWSALPGLTTEAFF

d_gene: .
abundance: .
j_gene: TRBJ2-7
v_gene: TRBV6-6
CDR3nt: TGTGCCAGCAGCCCTCCGACACTTACCTACGAGCAGTACTTC
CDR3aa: CASSPPTLTYEQYF

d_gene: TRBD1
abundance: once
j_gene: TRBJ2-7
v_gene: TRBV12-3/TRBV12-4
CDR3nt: TGTGCCAGCAGTTCCCGAAGGACAGGGAGGTACGAGCAGTACTTC
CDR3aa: CASSSRRTGRYEQYF

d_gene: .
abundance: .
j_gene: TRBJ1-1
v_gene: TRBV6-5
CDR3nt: TGTGCCAGCAGTTACTCGGGGGGGCTTAGCACTGAAGCTTTCTTT
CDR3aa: CASSYSGGLSTEAFF

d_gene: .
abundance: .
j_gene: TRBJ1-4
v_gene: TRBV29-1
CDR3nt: TGCAGCGGGGGGTCGAGGGGTGATGAAAAACTGTTTTTT
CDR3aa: CSGGSRGDEKLFF

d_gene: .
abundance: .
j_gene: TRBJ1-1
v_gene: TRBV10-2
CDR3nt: TGCGCCAGCAAAGAGGGACGGAAGAACACTGAAGCTTTCTTT
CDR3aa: CASKEGRKNTEAFF

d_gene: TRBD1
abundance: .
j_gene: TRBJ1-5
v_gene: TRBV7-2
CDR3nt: TGTGCCAGCAGCATCGGGACAGGGGGCAACAATCAGCCCCAGCATTTT
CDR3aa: CASSIGTGGNNQPQHF